The rows below give T cell receptor beta chains drawn from one sample of a study of T cells in Graves' hyperthyroidism and ophthalmopathy. TCRdb itself ran the multiplex PCR reads through MiXCR, one entry per CDR3 protein. The table records about 600,000 distinct CDR3 sequences, roughly 15% of them present only once. Source material: blood. The receptors were gathered from a woman aged 40 to 49 with Graves' ophthalmopathy. Both conserved end residues are part of each CDR3. A D gene is named only where the DNA matches it firmly. Expanded clones are given a class, and other clones once, few, many or no size at all.

cdr3_length d_call j_call v_call clone_size cdr3_aa cdr3_nt
14 TRBD1 TRBJ1-1 TRBV20-1 . CSARDTRDRVEAFF TGCAGTGCTAGAGACACCCGGGACAGGGTTGAAGCTTTCTTT
16 . TRBJ2-7 TRBV3-1 many CASSQDRKASAYEQYF TGTGCCAGCAGCCAAGATAGGAAGGCAAGTGCCTACGAGCAGTACTTC
14 . TRBJ2-7 TRBV3-1 many CASSQGQVQSEQYF TGTGCCAGCAGCCAAGGACAGGTGCAGAGCGAGCAGTACTTC
14 . TRBJ2-3 TRBV27 . CASSFHRSADTQYF TGTGCCAGCAGTTTCCACAGGTCGGCAGATACGCAGTATTTT
16 TRBD1 TRBJ1-4 TRBV5-1 . CASSYRDRVPNEKLFF TGCGCCAGCAGCTACCGGGACAGGGTCCCAAATGAAAAACTGTTTTTT
14 . TRBJ2-1 TRBV12-3/TRBV12-4 many CASGSFRRGNEQFF TGTGCCAGCGGGTCATTTCGGAGAGGCAATGAGCAGTTCTTC
13 TRBD1 TRBJ1-2 TRBV6-5 few CASSYAQGDGYTF TGTGCCAGCAGTTACGCACAGGGGGATGGCTACACCTTC
14 . TRBJ1-6 TRBV3-1 many CASSPRVRVSPLHF TGTGCCAGCAGCCCCAGGGTTCGAGTCTCACCCCTCCACTTT
16 . TRBJ2-2 TRBV5-1 . CASSLLPTSQAGELFF TGCGCCAGCAGCCTCCTACCCACAAGTCAGGCCGGGGAGCTGTTTTTT
16 . TRBJ1-1 TRBV5-1 many CASSLVPSGRFTEAFF TGCGCCAGCAGCTTGGTGCCCTCAGGGCGTTTCACTGAAGCTTTCTTT
18 TRBD2 TRBJ2-1 TRBV25-1 . CASSDSRGEHLFNNEQFF TGTGCCAGCAGTGACTCACGGGGGGAGCACCTCTTCAACAATGAGCAGTTCTTC
12 . TRBJ2-1 TRBV28 many CASSLLYNEQFF TGTGCCAGCAGCCTACTTTACAATGAGCAGTTCTTC
16 TRBD1 TRBJ2-1 TRBV4-2 many CASSQEGGLGYNEQFF TGTGCCAGCAGCCAAGAAGGGGGCTTGGGCTACAATGAGCAGTTCTTC
17 . TRBJ2-1 TRBV12-3/TRBV12-4 many CASSLAAFGRYYNEQFF TGTGCCAGCAGTTTAGCCGCCTTTGGGAGGTATTACAATGAGCAGTTCTTC
15 TRBD1 TRBJ2-3 TRBV12-3/TRBV12-4 . CASTWSQGAADTQYF TGTGCCAGCACTTGGTCGCAGGGGGCGGCAGATACGCAGTATTTT
16 . TRBJ1-5 TRBV19 . CASSIGLGGGNQPQHF TGTGCCAGTAGTATCGGCTTGGGAGGGGGCAATCAGCCCCAGCATTTT
15 TRBD1 TRBJ2-5 TRBV7-9 few CASSLRHRGWETQYF TGTGCCAGCAGCTTACGGCACAGGGGCTGGGAGACCCAGTACTTC
12 . TRBJ1-1 TRBV5-1 many CASSTSGRQAFF TGCGCCAGCTCAACTTCAGGGCGGCAAGCTTTCTTT
14 TRBD2 TRBJ2-1 TRBV5-1 many CASRLSGGENEQFF TGCGCCAGCCGTCTTAGCGGGGGGGAAAATGAGCAGTTCTTC
17 TRBD1 TRBJ2-2 TRBV3-1 few CASSLYRGRVITGELFF TGTGCCAGCAGCCTATACAGGGGGCGCGTTATTACCGGGGAGCTGTTTTTT
16 TRBD2 TRBJ2-3 TRBV11-1 many CASSRGGLERTDTQYF TGTGCCAGCAGCCGGGGGGGACTAGAACGAACAGATACGCAGTATTTT
12 . TRBJ2-5 TRBV29-1 few CSVGPGQETQYF TGCAGCGTTGGTCCGGGCCAAGAGACCCAGTACTTC
15 . TRBJ1-1 TRBV11-2 many CASSLHRPLGTEAFF TGTGCCAGCAGCTTACATAGGCCTTTAGGCACTGAAGCTTTCTTT
15 . TRBJ2-1 TRBV7-8 many CASSLGLESYNEQFF TGTGCCAGCAGCTTAGGACTAGAAAGCTACAATGAGCAGTTCTTC
15 TRBD2 TRBJ2-7 TRBV7-3 . CASSPRGLVSYEQYF TGTGCCAGTAGCCCCCGGGGACTAGTTTCTTACGAGCAGTACTTC
14 . TRBJ1-3 TRBV7-3 few CASSPHNSGNTIYF TGTGCCAGCAGCCCACACAACTCTGGAAACACCATATATTTT
11 . TRBJ2-1 TRBV5-1 . CASSSEDEQFF TGCGCCAGCAGCTCTGAGGATGAGCAGTTCTTC
15 . TRBJ2-1 TRBV15 . CATSLLLTQGSEQFF TGTGCCACCAGCTTATTGCTGACACAGGGTAGTGAGCAGTTCTTC
14 . TRBJ1-2 TRBV18 few CASSPPGTPYGYTF TGTGCCAGCTCACCACCCGGGACACCTTATGGCTACACCTTC
11 . TRBJ2-7 TRBV28 many CASRIDWEQYF TGTGCCAGCAGAATTGATTGGGAGCAGTACTTC
14 . TRBJ2-1 TRBV3-1 few CASSPLAGDDEQFF TGTGCCAGCAGCCCCCTGGCAGGGGACGATGAGCAGTTCTTC
16 TRBD1 TRBJ1-4 TRBV30 many CAWSPALQGKQEKLFF TGTGCCTGGAGTCCCGCTTTACAGGGGAAGCAAGAAAAACTGTTTTTT
14 . TRBJ1-5 TRBV27 few CASSLSGVVQPQHF TGTGCCAGCAGTTTATCAGGGGTGGTTCAGCCCCAGCATTTT
19 TRBD1 TRBJ2-6 TRBV27 . CASSARGQGIYSGANVLTF TGTGCCAGCAGTGCCAGAGGACAGGGGATATACTCTGGGGCCAACGTCCTGACTTTC
15 . TRBJ1-2 TRBV5-6 few CASSFGERERYGYTF TGTGCCAGCAGCTTTGGGGAAAGGGAACGCTATGGCTACACCTTC
13 TRBD2 TRBJ2-5 TRBV20-1 many CSASSGRAETQYF TGCAGTGCTAGTAGCGGGAGGGCGGAGACCCAGTACTTC
16 TRBD2 TRBJ2-3 TRBV11-2 many CASSILAGGGTDTQYF TGTGCCAGCAGCATCCTAGCGGGGGGAGGCACAGATACGCAGTATTTT
13 . TRBJ1-4 TRBV27 . CASKGTFGGKLFF TGTGCCAGCAAAGGGACCTTTGGAGGAAAACTGTTTTTT
13 . TRBJ2-7 TRBV5-1 many CASSQIGNYEQYF TGCGCCAGCAGCCAGATCGGGAACTACGAGCAGTACTTC